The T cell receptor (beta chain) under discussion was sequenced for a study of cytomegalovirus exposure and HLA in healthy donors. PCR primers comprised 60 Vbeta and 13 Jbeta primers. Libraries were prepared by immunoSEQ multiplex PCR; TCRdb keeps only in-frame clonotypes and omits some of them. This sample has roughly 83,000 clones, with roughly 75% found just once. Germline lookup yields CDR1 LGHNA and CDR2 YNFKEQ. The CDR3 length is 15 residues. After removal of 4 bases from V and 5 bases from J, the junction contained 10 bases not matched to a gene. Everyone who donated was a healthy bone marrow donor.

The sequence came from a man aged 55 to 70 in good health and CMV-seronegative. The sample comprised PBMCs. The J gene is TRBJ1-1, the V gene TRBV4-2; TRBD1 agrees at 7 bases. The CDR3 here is CASSPREGAETEAFF. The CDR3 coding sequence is TGTGCCAGCAGCCCTCGGGAGGGGGCGGAAACTGAAGCTTTCTTT.